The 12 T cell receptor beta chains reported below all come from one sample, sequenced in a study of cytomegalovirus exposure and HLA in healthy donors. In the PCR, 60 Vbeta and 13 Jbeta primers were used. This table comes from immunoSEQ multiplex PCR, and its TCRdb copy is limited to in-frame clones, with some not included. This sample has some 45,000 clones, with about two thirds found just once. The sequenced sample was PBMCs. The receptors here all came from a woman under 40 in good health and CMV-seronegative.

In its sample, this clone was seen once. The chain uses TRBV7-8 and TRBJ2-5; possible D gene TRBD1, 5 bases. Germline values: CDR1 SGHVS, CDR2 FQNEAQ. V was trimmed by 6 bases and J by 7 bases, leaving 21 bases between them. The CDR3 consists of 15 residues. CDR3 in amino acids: CASRFQTAAHATQYF. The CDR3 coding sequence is TGTGCCAGCAGGTTCCAGACAGCCGCTCATGCGACCCAGTACTTC.

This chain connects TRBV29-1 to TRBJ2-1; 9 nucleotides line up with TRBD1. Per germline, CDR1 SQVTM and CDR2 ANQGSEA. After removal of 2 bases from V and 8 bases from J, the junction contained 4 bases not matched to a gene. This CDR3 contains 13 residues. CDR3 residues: CSVERTGVDEQFF. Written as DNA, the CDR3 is TGCAGCGTTGAAAGGACAGGGGTTGATGAGCAGTTCTTC.

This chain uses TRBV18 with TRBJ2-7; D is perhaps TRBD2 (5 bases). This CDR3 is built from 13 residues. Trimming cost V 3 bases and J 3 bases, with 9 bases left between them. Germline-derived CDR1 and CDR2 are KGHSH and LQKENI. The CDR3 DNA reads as TGTGCCAGCTCACCCGGGGTAAACTACGAGCAGTACTTC. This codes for CASSPGVNYEQYF.

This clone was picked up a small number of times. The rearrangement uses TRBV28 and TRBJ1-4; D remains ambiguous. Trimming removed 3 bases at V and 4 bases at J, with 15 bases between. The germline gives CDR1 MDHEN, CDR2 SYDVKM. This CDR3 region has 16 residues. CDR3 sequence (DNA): TGTGCCAGCAGTTTGTTCCCCCCGGGGAATAATGAAAAACTGTTTTTT. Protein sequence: CASSLFPPGNNEKLFF.

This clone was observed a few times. The CDR3 sequence: CASSLGQGDETQYF. The CDR3 bases are TGTGCCAGCAGCTTGGGTCAGGGCGACGAGACCCAGTACTTC. The chain carries TRBV5-4 and TRBJ2-5, with D possibly matching TRBD1 (5 bases). The CDR3 is made up of 14 amino acids. The V end was cut by 0 bases, the J end by 5 bases, with 11 bases between. Germline CDR1 and CDR2: SGHNT and YYREEE (reference sequence).

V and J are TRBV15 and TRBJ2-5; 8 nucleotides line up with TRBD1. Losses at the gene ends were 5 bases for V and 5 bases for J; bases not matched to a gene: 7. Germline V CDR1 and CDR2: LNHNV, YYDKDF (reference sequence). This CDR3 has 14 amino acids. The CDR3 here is CATSPGGARETQYF. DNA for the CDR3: TGTGCCACCAGCCCAGGGGGCGCGCGGGAGACCCAGTACTTC.

The CDR3 loop is CASTESSYEQYF. CDR3 nucleotide sequence: TGTGCCAGCACTGAGAGCTCCTACGAGCAGTACTTC. V usage is TRBV28 and J usage is TRBJ2-7, with no clear D. CDR1 is MDHEN and CDR2 is SYDVKM in the germline V gene. There are 12 residues in the CDR3. The V end was cut by 7 bases, the J end by 0 bases, with 7 bases between.

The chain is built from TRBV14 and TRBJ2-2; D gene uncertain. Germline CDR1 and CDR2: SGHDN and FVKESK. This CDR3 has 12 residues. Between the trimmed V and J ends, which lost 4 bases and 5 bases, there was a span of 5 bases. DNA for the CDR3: TGTGCCAGCAGCCCTTATACCGGGGAGCTGTTTTTT. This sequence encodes CASSPYTGELFF.

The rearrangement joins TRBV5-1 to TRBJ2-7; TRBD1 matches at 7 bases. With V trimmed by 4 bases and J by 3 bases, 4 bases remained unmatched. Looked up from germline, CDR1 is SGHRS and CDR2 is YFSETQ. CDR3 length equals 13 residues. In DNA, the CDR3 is TGCGCCAGCAGCACCTCAGGGGGCTACGAGCAGTACTTC. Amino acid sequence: CASSTSGGYEQYF.

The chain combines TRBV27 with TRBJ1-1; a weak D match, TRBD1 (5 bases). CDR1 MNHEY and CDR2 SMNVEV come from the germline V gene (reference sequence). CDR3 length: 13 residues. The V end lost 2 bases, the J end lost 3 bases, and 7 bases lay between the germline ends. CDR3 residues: CASSLEGDTEAFF. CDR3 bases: TGTGCCAGCAGTTTAGAAGGGGACACTGAAGCTTTCTTT.

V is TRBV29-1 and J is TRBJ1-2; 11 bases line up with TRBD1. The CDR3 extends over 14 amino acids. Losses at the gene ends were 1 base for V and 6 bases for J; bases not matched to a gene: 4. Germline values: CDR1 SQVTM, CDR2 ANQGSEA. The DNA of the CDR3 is TGCAGCGTTGAAGCGGGACAGGGGGTTCATGGCTACACCTTC. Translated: CSVEAGQGVHGYTF. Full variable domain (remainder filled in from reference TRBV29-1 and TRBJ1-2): SAVISQKPSRDICQRGTSLTIQCQVDSQVTMMFWYRQQPGQSLTLIATANQGSEATYESGFVIDKFPISRPNLTFSTLTVSNMSPEDSSIYLCSVEAGQGVHGYTFGSGTRLTVV.

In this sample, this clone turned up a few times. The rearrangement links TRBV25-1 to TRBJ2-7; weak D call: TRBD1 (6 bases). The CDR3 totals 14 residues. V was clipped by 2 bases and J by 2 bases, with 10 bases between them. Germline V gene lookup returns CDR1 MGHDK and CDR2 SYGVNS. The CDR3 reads CASSEGGSPYEQYF. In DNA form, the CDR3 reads TGTGCCAGCAGTGAAGGGGGCAGCCCCTACGAGCAGTACTTC.